Each of the 15 T cell receptor beta chains below was sequenced from the same sample in a study of shared clonotypes between healthy human individuals (dated by TCRdb to between 2020 and 2021). Library preparation was by the immunoSEQ multiplex PCR assay. In its TCRdb copy, this immuneACCESS table keeps in-frame sequences only and misses some clones. Where compared with another copy, unresolved V genes explain less than half of these, and the others have no known cause. The sample includes approximately 1.5 million clones, with approximately 98% observed a single time. The ten largest make up about 0.45% of the sample. Sequencing input: naive CD4+ T cells sorted from blood. According to the study, the label for this sample's cell subset or site signals: CD45RA+ positively selected. The origin of the receptors is a man younger than 45 in good health.

This clone came up once. The V and J genes are TRBV19 and TRBJ1-3, with D tentatively TRBD1 (6 bases). CDR3 length: 13 amino acids. CDR1 LNHDA and CDR2 SQIVND come from the germline V gene (reference sequence). V was trimmed by 8 bases and J by 7 bases, leaving 15 bases between them. The CDR3 protein is CASQGGLRNTIYF. CDR3 DNA sequence: TGTGCCAGTCAAGGGGGGCTTCGGAACACCATATATTTT.

The chain combines TRBV18 with TRBJ1-5; D is unclear. The CDR3 is 15 residues long. The ends were cut back, 2 bases at V and 2 bases at J, with 10 bases in the middle. The V gene's germline CDR1 is KGHSH and CDR2 LQKENI. CDR3 protein: CASSPSGYRNQPQHF. In nucleotides, the CDR3 is TGTGCCAGCTCACCATCCGGGTATCGCAATCAGCCCCAGCATTTT.

The chain has TRBV7-9 and TRBJ1-1; the D is unclear. The CDR3 has 12 residues. The V end lost 7 bases, the J end lost 4 bases, and 10 bases lay between the germline ends. Germline CDR1 SEHNR, CDR2 FQNEAQ (reference sequence). The CDR3 sequence is CASIAEITEAFF. DNA for the CDR3: TGTGCCAGCATTGCGGAGATCACTGAAGCTTTCTTT.

This clone was seen only a few times. The V call is TRBV5-1, the J call TRBJ1-2, with a weak D call TRBD1 (5 bases). Germline-derived CDR1 and CDR2 are SGHRS and YFSETQ. The CDR3 has 15 residues. Deletions cut 4 bases from V and 7 bases from J, with 20 bases between. The CDR3 region is CASSRDSLPGSGYTF. The DNA for the CDR3 is TGCGCCAGCAGCCGTGACAGTCTGCCGGGGAGTGGCTACACCTTC.

This clone was seen once. Sequence at one end of the junction differs from germline and may be a read error. The chain is built from TRBV7-7 and TRBJ2-7; a possible D gene is TRBD2 (6 bases). The CDR3 length is 13 residues. The germline CDR1 and CDR2 sequences are SSHAT and FNYEAQ (reference sequence). CDR3 in amino acids: CASSPNPGGEQYF. In DNA form, the CDR3 reads TGTGCTAGCAGCCCCAATCCCGGGGGCGAGCAGTACTTC.

Regarding this clone: The same CDR3 can be traced to other DNA sequences in this sample. The rearrangement links TRBV5-4 to TRBJ2-7; D unresolved. Germline V gene lookup returns CDR1 SGHNT and CDR2 YYREEE (reference sequence). The germline V and J ends were trimmed by 3 bases and 4 bases, with 8 bases remaining between them. This CDR3 has 12 amino acids. The CDR3: CASSSDGYEQYF. Here the CDR3 DNA reads TGTGCCAGCAGCTCGGACGGATACGAGCAGTACTTC. Complete variable domain (other parts from reference TRBV5-4 and TRBJ2-7): ETGVTQSPTHLIKTRGQQVTLRCSSQSGHNTVSWYQQALGQGPQFIFQYYREEENGRGNFPPRFSGLQFPNYSSELNVNALELDDSALYLCASSSDGYEQYFGPGTRLTVT.

This chain joins TRBV4-1 and TRBJ2-1; TRBD2 aligns across 12 bases. Germline V lookup: CDR1 MGHRA, CDR2 YSYEKL. There are 21 residues in the CDR3. V lost 1 base to trimming and J lost 7 bases; unmatched junction nucleotides: 20. For the CDR3, the DNA is TGCGCCAGCAGCCAAGTCGCTCAAGGTCTAGCGGGAGGGCCGAAGAGGAATGAGCAGTTCTTC. The encoded protein is CASSQVAQGLAGGPKRNEQFF.

This clone was observed a single time. This chain joins TRBV5-1 and TRBJ2-3; 8 positions match TRBD2. Germline V gene data show CDR1 as SGHRS and CDR2 as YFSETQ. The CDR3 loop spans 17 amino acids. The V segment lost 1 base and the J segment 1 base; nucleotides outside the gene matches: 8. The CDR3 DNA is TGCGCCAGCAGCTTGAGACCGGGACTAGGGGGCACAGATACGCAGTATTTT. Protein: CASSLRPGLGGTDTQYF.

The chain carries TRBV7-2 and TRBJ2-2; 11 bases align to TRBD2. The CDR3 has 16 amino acids. In germline, CDR1 is SGHTA, CDR2 FQGNSA. With 4 bases clipped from V and 4 bases from J, the junction kept 5 bases outside the gene matches. The CDR3 region is CASSSRLAGITGELFF. The CDR3 region has the DNA TGTGCCAGCAGCTCGCGACTAGCGGGAATCACCGGGGAGCTGTTTTTT.

Of note for this clone: The sample has other DNA sequences that encode this CDR3 too. V is TRBV6-5 and J is TRBJ2-1; 9 nucleotides agree with TRBD2. The V gene end was trimmed by 0 bases and the J gene end by 4 bases; junction bases not matched to a gene: 4. Germline values: CDR1 MNHEY, CDR2 SVGAGI. This CDR3 has 16 amino acids. The CDR3 region has the DNA TGTGCCAGCAGTTACTCTGGACTAGCGCTTTACAATGAGCAGTTCTTC. Encoded protein: CASSYSGLALYNEQFF.

The table lists this clone with a count of one. This chain uses TRBV28 with TRBJ1-5; D may be TRBD1 (5 bases). This CDR3 has 13 amino acids. The germline V gene has CDR1 MDHEN and CDR2 SYDVKM. Trimming removed 9 bases at V and 1 base at J, with 10 bases between. The CDR3: CASLWGSNQPQHF. CDR3 coding DNA: TGTGCCAGTTTGTGGGGGAGCAATCAGCCCCAGCATTTT.

J is TRBJ2-1 and V is TRBV7-9, with a tentative D call TRBD2 (6 bases). The germline CDR1 and CDR2 sequences are SEHNR and FQNEAQ (reference sequence). V was cut by 3 bases and J by 9 bases, with 12 bases left in between. This CDR3 spans 13 amino acids. In nucleotides, the CDR3 is TGTGCCAGCAGCTTTGAAGCGGGTGGTGAGCAGTTCTTC. As protein: CASSFEAGGEQFF.

This sequence joins TRBV9 and TRBJ2-1; 9 bases are a match to TRBD1. CDR3 length: 19 amino acids. From germline, CDR1 is SGDLS and CDR2 YYNGEE. J gave up 0 bases and V 4 bases, and 14 bases lay outside the gene matches. CDR3: CASSLNRDRAADSYNEQFF. Here the CDR3 DNA reads TGTGCCAGCAGCTTAAACCGGGACAGGGCAGCTGACTCCTACAATGAGCAGTTCTTC.

The rearrangement joins TRBV29-1 to TRBJ2-5; 9 nucleotides agree with TRBD1. Per germline, CDR1 SQVTM and CDR2 ANQGSEA. CDR3 length: 13 residues. Trimming at V came to 4 bases and at J to 4 bases, leaving 4 bases not matched to a gene. The CDR3 here is CSVVGTGIETQYF. CDR3 nucleotides: TGCAGCGTTGTGGGGACAGGGATAGAGACCCAGTACTTC.

V is TRBV11-2 and J is TRBJ2-3, with 7 bases that match TRBD2. V trimming: 5 bases; J trimming: 2 bases; junction bases outside the gene matches: 7. The CDR3 is 15 residues long. Germline lookup yields CDR1 SGHAT and CDR2 FQNNGV. DNA for the CDR3: TGTGCCAGCAGCACCACAGCGGGAATCACAGATACGCAGTATTTT. It codes for CASSTTAGITDTQYF.